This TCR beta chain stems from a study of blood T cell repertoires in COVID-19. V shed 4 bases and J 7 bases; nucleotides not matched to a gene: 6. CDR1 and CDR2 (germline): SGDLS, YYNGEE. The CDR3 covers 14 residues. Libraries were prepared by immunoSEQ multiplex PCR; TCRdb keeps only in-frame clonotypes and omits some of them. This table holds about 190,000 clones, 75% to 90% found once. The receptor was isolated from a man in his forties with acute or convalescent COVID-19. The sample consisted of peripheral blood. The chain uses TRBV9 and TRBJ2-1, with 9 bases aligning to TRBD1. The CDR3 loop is CASSPGTGSNEQFF. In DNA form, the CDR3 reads TGTGCCAGCAGCCCCGGGACAGGGAGTAATGAGCAGTTCTTC.